This entry lists 25 T cell receptor beta chains sequenced from one sample in a study of T cell repertoires in cytomegalovirus infection. These receptors' targets are unknown. TCRdb independently ran MiXCR on the reads; one entry per CDR3 protein. This repertoire shows about 770,000 distinct CDR3 sequences, under 35% found once; its top ten account for about 12%. Sequenced here: cultured CD8+ T cells from PBMCs, sampled from culture after CMV antigen stimulation. The receptors shown here come from a human donor in good health (CMV status not recorded). Some clones in this sample may be carry-over from other donors' samples.

This clonotype was detected only a few times. V and J are TRBV6-1 and TRBJ1-1; D might be TRBD1 (5 bases). Trimming cost V 0 bases and J 1 base, with 9 bases left between them. The CDR3 consists of 15 residues. The V gene's germline CDR1 is MNHNS and CDR2 SASEGT. The CDR3 sequence is CASSEAYRGNTEAFF. CDR3 coding DNA: TGTGCCAGCAGTGAAGCGTATAGGGGGAACACTGAAGCTTTCTTT.

This clonotype has more than one count but fewer than ten. The gene calls are TRBV7-6 and TRBJ1-6, with a weak D call TRBD1 (6 bases). CDR1 SGHVS and CDR2 FNYEAQ come from the germline V gene. This CDR3 has 16 amino acids. The V and J ends lost 4 bases and 0 bases respectively, with 10 bases between them. The chain's CDR3 is CASSSRQDSYNSPLHF. In DNA, the CDR3 is TGTGCCAGCAGCTCCCGACAGGACTCCTATAATTCACCCCTCCACTTT. Full variable domain (outside the CDR3, taken from reference TRBV7-6 and TRBJ1-6): GAGVSQSPRYKVTKRGQDVALRCDPISGHVSLYWYRQALGQGPEFLTYFNYEAQQDKSGLPNDRFSAERPEGSISTLTIQRTEQRDSAMYRCASSSRQDSYNSPLHFGNGTRLTVT.

A word on this clonotype: A much bigger clone sits one base away, suggesting this may be a read error. The chain joins TRBV7-8 to TRBJ1-1; D is uncertain. Germline CDR1 SGHVS, CDR2 FQNEAQ. CDR3 size: 12 residues. V was cut by 1 base and J by 12 bases, with 12 bases left in between. CDR3 in DNA: TGTGCCAGCAGCTTAGACTCCCCGCGAACTTTCTTT. This encodes CASSLDSPRTFF.

The sample holds one count of this clonotype. This chain connects TRBV20-1 to TRBJ1-2; D unclear. Deletions cut 4 bases from V and 5 bases from J, with 8 bases between. CDR3 length: 11 amino acids. Germline values: CDR1 DFQATT, CDR2 SNEGSKA (reference sequence). In nucleotides, the CDR3 is TGCAGTGCTACCTCAACTTATGGCTACACCTTC. Its translation is CSATSTYGYTF.

The chain links TRBV4-1 to TRBJ2-7; no definite D call. The CDR3 is made up of 12 amino acids. V was shortened by 0 bases and J by 7 bases, with 7 bases between the two germline ends. Germline CDR1 MGHRA, CDR2 YSYEKL. CDR3 nucleotides: TGCGCCAGCAGCCAAGATACGCGTGAGCAGTACTTC. Its translation: CASSQDTREQYF.

The chain joins TRBV19 to TRBJ2-1, with TRBD1 matching 10 bases. CDR3 length: 15 amino acids. V was pared by 3 bases and J by 4 bases, with 3 bases of the junction left unmatched. The V gene's germline CDR1 is LNHDA and CDR2 SQIVND (reference sequence). The CDR3 region is CASSMDRGLYNEQFF. The CDR3 nucleotides read TGTGCCAGTAGTATGGACAGGGGGTTGTACAATGAGCAGTTCTTC.

This clonotype was picked up a small number of times. The rearrangement joins TRBV27 to TRBJ1-1; TRBD1 is a possible D gene (5 bases). V gave up 3 bases and J gave up 7 bases, with 12 bases separating them. Germline loops: CDR1 MNHEY, CDR2 SMNVEV (reference sequence). CDR3 length equals 13 residues. The CDR3 protein is CASSFRGDGEAFF. DNA for the CDR3: TGTGCCAGCAGTTTCCGGGGGGATGGTGAAGCTTTCTTT.

This chain connects TRBV27 to TRBJ2-1, with a possible D match to TRBD2 (7 bases). The V gene lost 7 bases and the J gene lost 12 bases, with 16 bases spanning the gap. Germline CDR1 reads MNHEY; CDR2 reads SMNVEV (reference sequence). The length of the CDR3 is 12 residues. CDR3 bases: TGTGCCAGCACCCATCCCGGGGGGCCGCAGTTCTTC. Encoded protein: CASTHPGGPQFF.

In its sample, this clonotype was seen many times. The chain joins TRBV4-1 to TRBJ2-1, with 7 bases fitting TRBD1. The CDR3 loop spans 15 amino acids. V shed 0 bases, J shed 1 base, and the junction held 0 bases outside the gene matches. Germline CDR1 reads MGHRA; CDR2 reads YSYEKL. The CDR3 nucleotides are TGCGCCAGCAGCCAAGACAGGGGGTCCTACAATGAGCAGTTCTTC. Translating it yields CASSQDRGSYNEQFF.

This clonotype was recorded a few times. The CDR3 spells CASSVDSGQGGEKLFF. In nucleotides, the CDR3 is TGTGCCAGCAGCGTAGATTCCGGACAGGGCGGCGAAAAACTGTTTTTT. The V gene is TRBV9, the J gene TRBJ1-4; the match to TRBD1 covers 8 bases. The CDR3 consists of 16 residues. Per the germline V gene, CDR1 is SGDLS and CDR2 is YYNGEE. Trimming at V came to 0 bases and at J to 8 bases, leaving 9 bases not matched to a gene.

The V and J genes are TRBV19 and TRBJ2-4; D may be TRBD2 (6 bases). Germline V CDR1 and CDR2: LNHDA, SQIVND (reference sequence). The CDR3 is 20 amino acids. Trimming removed 3 bases at V and 0 bases at J, with 24 bases between. CDR3 in amino acids: CASSIGALARALLAKNIQYF. Here the CDR3 DNA reads TGTGCCAGTAGTATCGGGGCCCTAGCGAGGGCTCTCCTAGCCAAAAACATTCAGTACTTC.

The table lists this clonotype with many counts. At one end, the junction sequence differs from germline, possibly due to a read error. The rearrangement uses TRBV12-3 or TRBV12-4 and TRBJ1-1, with D uncertain. This CDR3 is 13 amino acids long. CDR3 coding DNA: TGTGCCAGCAGCTTAGGTGGGTTCACTGAAGCTTTCTTT. Translating it yields CASSLGGFTEAFF.

This clonotype turned up a few times. The V gene is TRBV4-1, the J gene TRBJ1-1, with D unresolved. CDR3 length: 15 residues. The V gene lost 1 base and the J gene lost 2 bases, with 11 bases spanning the gap. Germline CDR1 and CDR2: MGHRA and YSYEKL. Here the CDR3 reads CASSQVTVINTEAFF. In nucleotides, the CDR3 is TGCGCCAGCAGCCAAGTAACCGTCATCAACACTGAAGCTTTCTTT.

About this clonotype: Compared with germline, one end of the junction differs, possibly owing to a read error. The gene calls are TRBV7-6 and TRBJ2-1; D ambiguous. Per germline, CDR1 SGHVS and CDR2 FNYEAQ. This CDR3 region has 12 residues. The DNA for the CDR3 is TGTGTCAGCAGTCTTAACTACAATGAGCAGTTCTTC. Amino acids: CVSSLNYNEQFF.

The chain recombines TRBV7-9 with TRBJ1-3, with TRBD1 matching over 7 bases. The CDR3 covers 16 residues. Germline assignment: CDR1 SEHNR and CDR2 FQNEAQ (reference sequence). With 4 bases clipped from V and 3 bases from J, the junction kept 9 bases outside the gene matches. The CDR3 here is CASSSTTGQVGNTIYF. DNA for the CDR3: TGTGCCAGCAGCTCAACTACCGGACAGGTTGGAAACACCATATATTTT.

This clonotype was seen more than once but under ten times. The J gene is TRBJ1-1, the V gene TRBV27, with D maybe TRBD1 (6 bases). The V and J ends lost 4 bases and 5 bases respectively, with 17 bases between them. Germline loops: CDR1 MNHEY, CDR2 SMNVEV (reference sequence). The CDR3 runs 15 residues. The CDR3 loop is CASSSTGGGSTEAFF. For the CDR3, the DNA is TGTGCCAGCAGTTCCACGGGAGGGGGGAGTACTGAAGCTTTCTTT.

V and J are TRBV7-3 and TRBJ2-2, with TRBD2 matching over 10 bases. Per the germline V gene, CDR1 is SGHTA and CDR2 is FQGTGA. The junction had 3 bases not matched to a gene; V was cut back by 1 base and J by 4 bases. This CDR3 comprises 16 residues. CDR3 coding DNA: TGTGCCAGCAGCTTAATAGCGGGGGGTTTCACCGGGGAGCTGTTTTTT. This sequence encodes CASSLIAGGFTGELFF.

CDR3 DNA sequence: TGCGCCAGCAGCCAAGAGACAGGGACCACTGAAGCTTTCTTT. The encoded protein is CASSQETGTTEAFF. V gene TRBV4-1 combines with J gene TRBJ1-1, with 7 bases aligning to TRBD1. Trimming at V came to 0 bases and at J to 4 bases, leaving 2 bases not matched to a gene. This CDR3 has 14 residues. Germline V CDR1 and CDR2: MGHRA, YSYEKL.

The gene calls are TRBV18 and TRBJ2-1, with D unclear. V lost 3 bases and J 5 bases, leaving 8 bases between the germline ends. This CDR3 comprises 13 residues. CDR1 and CDR2 from the germline V gene are KGHSH and LQKENI. The chain's CDR3 is CASSPATDNEQFF. As DNA, the CDR3 is TGTGCCAGCTCACCCGCGACTGACAATGAGCAGTTCTTC.

The genes are TRBV6-1 and TRBJ2-1; unclear D gene. CDR1 and CDR2 (germline): MNHNS, SASEGT. The V gene lost 7 bases and the J gene lost 4 bases, with 11 bases spanning the gap. This CDR3 comprises 13 residues. CDR3: CASIRPNYNEQFF. The CDR3 DNA reads TGTGCCAGCATTCGACCCAATTACAATGAGCAGTTCTTC.

A word on this clonotype: One junction end disagrees with the germline gene, perhaps due to a read error. This chain joins TRBV7-8 and TRBJ1-2, with unresolved D. CDR3 length: 14 residues. Germline V gives CDR1 SGHVS, CDR2 FQNEAQ. The CDR3 DNA sequence: TGTGCCAACAGCCCAGAAAGCTCAGGCTATGGCTACACCTTC. Protein sequence: CANSPESSGYGYTF.

The chain employs TRBV15 and TRBJ2-3; D not certain. Germline V gives CDR1 LNHNV, CDR2 YYDKDF (reference sequence). CDR3 length: 13 residues. V was pared by 0 bases and J by 4 bases, with 5 bases between. The CDR3 here is CATSRDRSDTQYF. The CDR3 region has the DNA TGTGCCACCAGCAGAGACAGGTCAGATACGCAGTATTTT.

This clonotype has a count of ten or more. V usage is TRBV15 and J usage is TRBJ1-5, with unresolved D. The CDR3 consists of 14 residues. Germline lookup yields CDR1 LNHNV and CDR2 YYDKDF (reference sequence). V was trimmed by 1 base and J by 3 bases, leaving 7 bases between them. The CDR3 loop reads CATSRGRYNQPQHF. The CDR3 nucleotides are TGTGCCACCAGCAGAGGACGGTACAATCAGCCCCAGCATTTT.

The rearrangement links TRBV5-4 to TRBJ1-1; a possible D gene is TRBD1 (5 bases). Trimming took off 0 bases at V and 7 bases at J, with 13 bases between the two ends. Per the germline V gene, CDR1 is SGHNT and CDR2 is YYREEE (reference sequence). The CDR3 extends over 14 amino acids. CDR3 nucleotide sequence: TGTGCCAGCAGCTTGGTGGGCAGGGAGGATGAAGCTTTCTTT. As protein: CASSLVGREDEAFF.

The gene calls are TRBV7-6 and TRBJ1-1, with a possible D match to TRBD1 (5 bases). V was clipped by 4 bases and J by 4 bases, with 16 bases between them. CDR1 and CDR2 from the germline V gene are SGHVS and FNYEAQ. The CDR3 runs 15 residues. CDR3 amino acids: CASSYRDGATTEAFF. In nucleotides, the CDR3 is TGTGCCAGCAGCTACCGGGACGGCGCGACCACTGAAGCTTTCTTT.